This T cell receptor beta chain was documented in a study of molecular identifiers for immune sequencing clone quantification. Regarding the study as a whole: Whereas naive cells kept under 1% of molecules in clones above 20 RNA copies, such clones held over 99% in effectors.

TCRdb independently ran MiXCR on the PCR reads; one entry per CDR3 protein. The data show 490,000 or so distinct CDR3 sequences, with around 23% seen just once and approximately 0.8% held by the top ten. This CDR3 region has 15 residues. V was pared by 4 bases and J by 3 bases, with 12 bases between. Per the germline V gene, CDR1 is MNHEY and CDR2 is SMNVEV (reference sequence). As regards this clonotype: Its antigen is unidentified.

This TCR was sampled from a human donor in good health. Some libraries in this study had Jurkat cell RNA spiked in. The sequenced material came from naive CD8+ T cells from blood, with Jurkat cell RNA spiked in. As to subset: FACS-sorted CD8+CD4-CCR7+CD45RA+ naive T cells. This chain connects TRBV27 to TRBJ1-4, with a possible D match to TRBD1 (6 bases). The CDR3 protein is CASSSRTDPNEKLFF. The DNA of the CDR3 is TGTGCCAGCAGTTCCAGGACAGATCCTAATGAAAAACTGTTTTTT. The full variable domain, with the rest looked up from reference TRBV27 and TRBJ1-4, is EAQVTQNPRYLITVTGKKLTVTCSQNMNHEYMSWYRQDPGLGLRQIYYSMNVEVTDKGDVPEGYKVSRKEKRNFPLILESPSPNQTSLYFCASSSRTDPNEKLFFGSGTQLSVL.